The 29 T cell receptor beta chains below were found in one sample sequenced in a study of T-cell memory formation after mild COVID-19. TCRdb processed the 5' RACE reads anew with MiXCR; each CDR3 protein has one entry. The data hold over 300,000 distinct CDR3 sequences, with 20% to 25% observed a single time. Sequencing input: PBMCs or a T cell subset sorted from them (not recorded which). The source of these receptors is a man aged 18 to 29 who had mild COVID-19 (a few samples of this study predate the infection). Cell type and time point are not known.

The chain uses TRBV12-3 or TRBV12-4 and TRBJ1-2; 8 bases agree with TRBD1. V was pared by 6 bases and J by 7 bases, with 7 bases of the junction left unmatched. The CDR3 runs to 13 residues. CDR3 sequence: CASSQTGDGGYTF. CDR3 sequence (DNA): TGTGCCAGCAGCCAGACAGGGGACGGTGGCTACACCTTC.

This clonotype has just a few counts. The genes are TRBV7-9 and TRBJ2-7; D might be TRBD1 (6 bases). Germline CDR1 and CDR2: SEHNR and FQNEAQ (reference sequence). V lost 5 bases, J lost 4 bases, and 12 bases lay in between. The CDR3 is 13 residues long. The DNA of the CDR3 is TGTGCCAGCAGCCCGGTGGGGGCTTACGAGCAGTACTTC. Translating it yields CASSPVGAYEQYF.

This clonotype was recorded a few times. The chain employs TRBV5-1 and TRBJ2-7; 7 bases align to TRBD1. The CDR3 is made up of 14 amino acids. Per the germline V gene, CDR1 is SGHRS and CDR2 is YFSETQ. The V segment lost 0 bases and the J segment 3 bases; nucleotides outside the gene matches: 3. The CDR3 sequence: CASSLDRGNYEQYV. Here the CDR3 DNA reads TGCGCCAGCAGCTTGGACAGGGGTAACTACGAGCAGTACGTC.

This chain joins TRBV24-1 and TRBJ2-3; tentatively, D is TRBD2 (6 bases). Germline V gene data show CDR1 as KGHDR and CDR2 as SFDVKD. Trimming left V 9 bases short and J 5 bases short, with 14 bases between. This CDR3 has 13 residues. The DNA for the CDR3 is TGTGCCACCTCACCGGGGGTGAGAGATACGCAGTATTTT. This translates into CATSPGVRDTQYF.

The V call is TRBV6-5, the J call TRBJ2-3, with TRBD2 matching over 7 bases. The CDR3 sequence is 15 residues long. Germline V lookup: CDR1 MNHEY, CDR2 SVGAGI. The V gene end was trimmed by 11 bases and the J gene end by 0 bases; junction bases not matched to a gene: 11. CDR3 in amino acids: CAPTPRRGSTDTQYF. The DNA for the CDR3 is TGTGCCCCGACTCCTCGGCGGGGGAGCACAGATACGCAGTATTTT.

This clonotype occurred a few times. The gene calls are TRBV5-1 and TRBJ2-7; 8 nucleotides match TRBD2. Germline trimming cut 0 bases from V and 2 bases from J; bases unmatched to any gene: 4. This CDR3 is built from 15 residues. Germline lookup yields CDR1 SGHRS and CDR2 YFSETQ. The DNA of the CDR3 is TGCGCCAGCAGCTTGGCCGCGGGGGGAACCTACGAGCAGTACTTC. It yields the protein CASSLAAGGTYEQYF.

DNA for the CDR3: TGTGCCAGCAGTCCCGGACAGCTTAACTATGGCTACACCTTC. This gives the protein CASSPGQLNYGYTF. This sequence joins TRBV27 and TRBJ1-2, with D possibly matching TRBD1 (6 bases). Trimming stripped 5 bases from V and 1 base from J, with 11 bases between. The CDR3 contains 14 residues. Germline loops: CDR1 MNHEY, CDR2 SMNVEV (reference sequence).

The CDR3: CASSVAQGPNTGELFF. CDR3 bases: TGTGCCAGCAGCGTAGCTCAGGGTCCGAACACCGGGGAGCTGTTTTTT. This rearrangement joins TRBV9 to TRBJ2-2; a weak D match, TRBD1 (5 bases). Looked up from germline, CDR1 is SGDLS and CDR2 is YYNGEE. CDR3 length: 16 amino acids. The ends were cut back, 0 bases at V and 0 bases at J, with 9 bases in the middle.

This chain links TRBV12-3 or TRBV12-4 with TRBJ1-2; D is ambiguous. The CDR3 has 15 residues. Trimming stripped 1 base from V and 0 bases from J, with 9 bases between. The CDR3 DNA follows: TGTGCCAGCAGTTTAGTAACCGGAGCTAACTATGGCTACACCTTC. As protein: CASSLVTGANYGYTF.

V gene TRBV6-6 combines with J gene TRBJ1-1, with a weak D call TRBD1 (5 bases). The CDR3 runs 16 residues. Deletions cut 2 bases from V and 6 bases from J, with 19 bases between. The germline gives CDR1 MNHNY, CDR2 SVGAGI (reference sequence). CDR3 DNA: TGTGCCAGCAGTTACGGTCCAGTACAGGTTGGGGCTGAAGCTTTCTTT. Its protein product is CASSYGPVQVGAEAFF.

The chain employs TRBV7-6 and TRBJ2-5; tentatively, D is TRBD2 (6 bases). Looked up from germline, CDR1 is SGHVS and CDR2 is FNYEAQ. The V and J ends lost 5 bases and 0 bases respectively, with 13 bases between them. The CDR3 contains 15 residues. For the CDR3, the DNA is TGTGCCAGCAGCCAATCCCGGGGGTACCAAGAGACCCAGTACTTC. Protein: CASSQSRGYQETQYF.

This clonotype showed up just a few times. CDR3 DNA sequence: TGTGCCAGCAGCTTGGGCAGACTCAATCAGCCCCAGCATTTT. Protein product: CASSLGRLNQPQHF. This chain uses TRBV5-6 with TRBJ1-5, with no clear D. Trimming took 0 bases from V and 3 from J, leaving 7 bases between them. Germline CDR1 SGHDT, CDR2 YYEEEE. The CDR3 loop spans 14 amino acids.

This CDR3 reads CASSLGTGGYEQYV. For the CDR3, the DNA is TGTGCCAGCAGCTTGGGGACAGGGGGCTACGAGCAGTACGTC. The rearrangement uses TRBV5-6 and TRBJ2-7, with 10 bases that match TRBD1. Germline lookup yields CDR1 SGHDT and CDR2 YYEEEE. The trim removed 0 bases at V and 3 bases at J, leaving 0 bases unmatched. CDR3 length: 14 amino acids.

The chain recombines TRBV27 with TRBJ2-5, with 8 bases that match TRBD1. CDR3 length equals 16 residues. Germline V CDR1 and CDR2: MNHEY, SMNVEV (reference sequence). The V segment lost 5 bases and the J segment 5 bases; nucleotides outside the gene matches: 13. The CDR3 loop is CASSEKGAGGRETQYF. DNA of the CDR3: TGTGCCAGCAGTGAAAAAGGGGCAGGGGGCAGGGAGACCCAGTACTTC.

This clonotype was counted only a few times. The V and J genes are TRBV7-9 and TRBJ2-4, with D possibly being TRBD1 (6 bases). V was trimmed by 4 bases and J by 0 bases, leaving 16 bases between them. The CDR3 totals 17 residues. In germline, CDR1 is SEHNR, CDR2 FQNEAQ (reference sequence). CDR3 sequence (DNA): TGTGCCAGCAGCTCCCGTACAGGGCCGCTAGCCAAAAACATTCAGTACTTC. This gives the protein CASSSRTGPLAKNIQYF.

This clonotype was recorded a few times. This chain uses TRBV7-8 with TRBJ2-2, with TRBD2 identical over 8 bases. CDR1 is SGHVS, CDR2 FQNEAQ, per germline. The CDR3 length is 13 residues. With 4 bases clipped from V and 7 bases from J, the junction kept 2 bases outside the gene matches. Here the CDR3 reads CASSYTSGGELFF. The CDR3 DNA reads TGTGCCAGCAGCTACACTAGCGGCGGGGAGCTGTTTTTT.

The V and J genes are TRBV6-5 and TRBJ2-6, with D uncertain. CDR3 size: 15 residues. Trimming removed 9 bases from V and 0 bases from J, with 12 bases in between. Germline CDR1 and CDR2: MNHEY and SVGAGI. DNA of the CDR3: TGTGCCAGTGTGGCAGTTAGCTCTGGGGCCAACGTCCTGACTTTC. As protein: CASVAVSSGANVLTF.

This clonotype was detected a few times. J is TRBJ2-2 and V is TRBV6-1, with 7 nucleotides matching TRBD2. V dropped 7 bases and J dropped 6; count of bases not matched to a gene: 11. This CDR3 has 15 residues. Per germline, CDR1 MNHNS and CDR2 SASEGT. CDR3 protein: CASMWVSGVAGELFF. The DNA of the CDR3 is TGTGCCAGCATGTGGGTGAGCGGGGTTGCCGGGGAGCTGTTTTTT.

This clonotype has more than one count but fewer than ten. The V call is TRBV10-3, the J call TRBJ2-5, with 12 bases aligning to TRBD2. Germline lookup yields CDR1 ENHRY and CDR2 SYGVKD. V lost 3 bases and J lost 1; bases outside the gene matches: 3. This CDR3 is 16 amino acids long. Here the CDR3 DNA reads TGTGCCATCAGTGAAGGACTAGCGGGGACCCAAGAGACCCAGTACTTC. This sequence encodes CAISEGLAGTQETQYF.

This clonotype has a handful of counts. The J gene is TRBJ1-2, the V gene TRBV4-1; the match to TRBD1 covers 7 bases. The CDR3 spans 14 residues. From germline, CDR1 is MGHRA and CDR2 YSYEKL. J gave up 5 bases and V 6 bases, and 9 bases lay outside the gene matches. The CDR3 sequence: CASRGGGRMYGYTF. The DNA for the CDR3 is TGCGCCAGCAGAGGAGGGGGCAGGATGTATGGCTACACCTTC.

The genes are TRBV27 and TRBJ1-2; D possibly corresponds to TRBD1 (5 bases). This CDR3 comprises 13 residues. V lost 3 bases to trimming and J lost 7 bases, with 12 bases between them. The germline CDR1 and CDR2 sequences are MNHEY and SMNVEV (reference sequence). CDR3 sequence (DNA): TGTGCCAGCAGTTTGGGGCAGGGTGTTGGCTACACCTTC. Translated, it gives CASSLGQGVGYTF.

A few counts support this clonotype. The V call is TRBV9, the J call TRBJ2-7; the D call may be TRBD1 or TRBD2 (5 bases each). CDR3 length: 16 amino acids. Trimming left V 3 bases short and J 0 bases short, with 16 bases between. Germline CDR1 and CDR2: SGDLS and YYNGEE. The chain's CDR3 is CASSGEGREGSYEQYF. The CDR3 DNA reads TGTGCCAGCAGCGGAGAGGGGAGAGAGGGCTCCTACGAGCAGTACTTC.

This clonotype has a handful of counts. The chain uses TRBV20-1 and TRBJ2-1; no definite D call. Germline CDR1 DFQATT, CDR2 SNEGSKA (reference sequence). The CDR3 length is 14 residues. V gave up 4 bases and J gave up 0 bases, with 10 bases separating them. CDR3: CSAIRASSYNEQFF. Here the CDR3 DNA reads TGCAGTGCTATACGGGCTAGCTCCTACAATGAGCAGTTCTTC.

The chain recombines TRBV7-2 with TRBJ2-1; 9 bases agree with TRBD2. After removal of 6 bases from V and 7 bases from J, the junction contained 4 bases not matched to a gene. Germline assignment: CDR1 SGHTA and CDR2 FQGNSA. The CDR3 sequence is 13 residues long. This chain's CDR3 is CASREAGGNEQFF. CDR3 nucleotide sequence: TGTGCCAGCAGAGAGGCGGGGGGGAATGAGCAGTTCTTC.

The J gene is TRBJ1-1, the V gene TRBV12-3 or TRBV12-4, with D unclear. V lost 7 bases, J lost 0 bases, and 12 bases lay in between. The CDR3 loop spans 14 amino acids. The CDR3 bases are TGTGCCAGCAACTTGAGGACCCTGAACACTGAAGCTTTCTTT. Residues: CASNLRTLNTEAFF.

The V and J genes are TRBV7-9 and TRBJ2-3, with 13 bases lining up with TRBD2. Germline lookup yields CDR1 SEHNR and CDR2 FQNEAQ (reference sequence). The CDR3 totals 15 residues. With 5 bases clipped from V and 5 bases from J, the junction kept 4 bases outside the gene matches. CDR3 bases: TGTGCCAGCAGCCTCACTAGCGGGGGGGTAGATACGCAGTATTTT. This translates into CASSLTSGGVDTQYF. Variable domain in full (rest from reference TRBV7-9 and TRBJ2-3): DTGVSQNPRHKITKRGQNVTFRCDPISEHNRLYWYRQTLGQGPEFLTYFQNEAQLEKSRLLSDRFSAERPKGSFSTLEIQRTEQGDSAMYLCASSLTSGGVDTQYFGPGTRLTVL.

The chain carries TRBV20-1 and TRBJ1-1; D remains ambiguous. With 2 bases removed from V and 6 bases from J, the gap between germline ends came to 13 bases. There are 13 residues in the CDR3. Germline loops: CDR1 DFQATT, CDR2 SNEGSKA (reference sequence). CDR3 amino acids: CSARTFDPPEAFF. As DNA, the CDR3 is TGCAGTGCTAGAACCTTCGATCCCCCTGAAGCTTTCTTT.

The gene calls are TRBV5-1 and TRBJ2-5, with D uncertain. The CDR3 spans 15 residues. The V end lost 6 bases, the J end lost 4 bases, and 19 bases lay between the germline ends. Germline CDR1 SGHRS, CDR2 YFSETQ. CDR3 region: CASTPRPLAGETQYF. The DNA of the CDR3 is TGCGCCAGCACCCCCCGCCCCTTGGCAGGAGAGACCCAGTACTTC.

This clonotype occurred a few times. The CDR3 reads CASSPVTEPGSGNTIYF. The CDR3 DNA sequence: TGTGCCAGCTCACCAGTAACGGAACCAGGCTCTGGAAACACCATATATTTT. The chain links TRBV18 to TRBJ1-3; no reliable D call. The germline V gene has CDR1 KGHSH and CDR2 LQKENI. V lost 2 bases and J 0 bases, leaving 14 bases between the germline ends. The CDR3 sequence is 17 residues long.